These 8 T cell receptor beta chains were all obtained from the same sample, sequenced in a study of blood T cell repertoires in COVID-19. Using immunoSEQ multiplex PCR, the repertoire was profiled, and TCRdb retains in-frame clones only, with some absent. The sample carries about 90,000 clones, 65% to 85% recorded once. Sequenced sample: peripheral blood. These receptors all stem from a woman of 80 years or more with active or convalescent COVID-19.

The rearrangement uses TRBV28 and TRBJ1-2; D might be TRBD1 (5 bases). The CDR3 totals 15 residues. V was clipped by 6 bases and J by 0 bases, with 14 bases between them. CDR1 and CDR2 (germline): MDHEN, SYDVKM. DNA for the CDR3: TGTGCCAGCAGGAGAGCGGGGCAAGCTAACTATGGCTACACCTTC. It encodes CASRRAGQANYGYTF.

The chain recombines TRBV5-4 with TRBJ1-2, with 9 bases identical to TRBD1. CDR3 length: 16 amino acids. V shed 0 bases, J shed 4 bases, and the junction held 7 bases outside the gene matches. Germline V gene lookup returns CDR1 SGHNT and CDR2 YYREEE (reference sequence). CDR3 in DNA: TGTGCCAGCAGCTTGGGGGGGACAGGGAACGGCTATGGCTACACCTTC. It yields the protein CASSLGGTGNGYGYTF.

This CDR3 is CASSRYLGGVNTGELFF. CDR3 DNA: TGTGCCAGCAGCCGGTATCTAGGCGGGGTGAACACCGGGGAGCTGTTTTTT. The chain couples TRBV3-1 (or the pseudogene TRBV3-2) to TRBJ2-2; a weak D match, TRBD2 (6 bases). CDR1 and CDR2 from the germline V gene are LGHDT and YNNKEL (reference sequence). Trimming removed 4 bases from V and 1 base from J, with 16 bases in between. The CDR3 loop spans 17 amino acids.

The chain links TRBV27 to TRBJ1-2; weak D call: TRBD1 (5 bases). CDR1 is MNHEY, CDR2 SMNVEV, per germline (reference sequence). V lost 6 bases, J lost 8 bases, and 13 bases lay in between. CDR3 length: 12 amino acids. CDR3 DNA sequence: TGTGCCAGCAGAACGCAGGGCGTCGGCTACACCTTC. Amino acids: CASRTQGVGYTF.

The rearrangement links TRBV24-1 to TRBJ2-5; 12 positions agree with TRBD2. Germline-derived CDR1 and CDR2 are KGHDR and SFDVKD. V shed 4 bases and J 4 bases; nucleotides not matched to a gene: 9. The CDR3 runs to 17 residues. The CDR3 sequence is CATSEPPGLAGGETQYF. CDR3 in DNA: TGTGCCACCAGTGAGCCCCCGGGACTAGCGGGCGGAGAGACCCAGTACTTC.

This clone was counted a single time. The rearrangement uses TRBV28 and TRBJ2-1, with TRBD2 matching over 13 bases. V lost 5 bases and J lost 7; bases outside the gene matches: 14. The V gene's germline CDR1 is MDHEN and CDR2 SYDVKM. The CDR3 has 18 residues. The CDR3 region has the DNA TGTGCCAGCAGTCCACCGGGACTAGCGGGAAAAAGGGGGAATGAGCAGTTCTTC. This translates into CASSPPGLAGKRGNEQFF.

The chain joins TRBV6-1 to TRBJ1-1; D gene unclear. Trimming took off 3 bases at V and 1 base at J, with 9 bases between the two ends. This CDR3 spans 14 amino acids. CDR1 and CDR2 (germline): MNHNS, SASEGT. CDR3 sequence reads: CASSDLPGNTEAFF. CDR3 in DNA: TGTGCCAGCAGTGATCTCCCAGGGAACACTGAAGCTTTCTTT.

V and J are TRBV18 and TRBJ1-6, with no clear D. This CDR3 has 14 amino acids. Germline CDR1 and CDR2: KGHSH and LQKENI. Trimming removed 6 bases from V and 7 bases from J, with 13 bases in between. The CDR3 spells CASSREVVNSPLHF. Here the CDR3 DNA reads TGTGCCAGCTCGAGAGAGGTAGTGAATTCACCCCTCCACTTT.